The next 29 T cell receptor beta chains were all read from a single sample in a study of cytomegalovirus exposure and HLA in healthy donors. PCR amplification relied on 60 Vbeta primers (plus 13 Jbeta primers). The method was immunoSEQ multiplex PCR; TCRdb's version includes in-frame clones alone and lacks a portion of them. The profile shows fewer than 100,000 clones, over 60% of them singletons. The sequencing sample was made of PBMCs. These receptors originate from a female donor in good health and CMV-seronegative.

On this clone: Here the CDR3 omits its conserved ending phenylalanine or tryptophan, so a read error is the likely source. This sequence joins TRBV19 and TRBJ1-2; D is unresolved. The CDR3 extends over 16 amino acids. Trimming removed 5 bases at V and 3 bases at J, with 19 bases between. Per germline, CDR1 LNHDA and CDR2 SQIVND (reference sequence). The CDR3, as DNA: TGTGCCAGTAGTCGCAAGCCTCCTATACTTTACTATGGCTACACCCTC. Translated, it gives CASSRKPPILYYGYTL.

In its sample, this clone was seen once. This chain uses TRBV18 with TRBJ2-1; TRBD2 aligns across 9 bases. CDR1 is KGHSH, CDR2 LQKENI, per germline. The CDR3 contains 15 residues. V was pared by 8 bases and J by 9 bases, with 14 bases of the junction left unmatched. The CDR3 DNA sequence: TGTGCCAGCGCCCCGGTGGCGGGAGGGCCGGCTGAGCAGTTCTTC. Its translation: CASAPVAGGPAEQFF.

V and J are TRBV2 and TRBJ2-1; TRBD1 might be the D (6 bases). CDR1 is SNHLY, CDR2 FYNNEI, per germline. This CDR3 spans 12 amino acids. V lost 6 bases, J lost 11 bases, and 14 bases lay in between. The CDR3: CASRVTGLQQFF. CDR3 bases: TGTGCCAGCAGAGTCACAGGGTTACAGCAGTTCTTC.

The chain combines TRBV19 with TRBJ2-2; maybe TRBD2 (6 bases). Trimming pared 5 bases from V and 1 base from J, leaving 11 bases between. Germline CDR1 LNHDA, CDR2 SQIVND (reference sequence). The CDR3 is made up of 15 amino acids. CDR3 in amino acids: CASSQGLRNTGELFF. The CDR3 coding sequence is TGTGCCAGTAGTCAGGGACTGCGGAACACCGGGGAGCTGTTTTTT.

This chain uses TRBV19 with TRBJ1-1; TRBD1 matches at 9 bases. Germline CDR1 LNHDA, CDR2 SQIVND (reference sequence). The length of the CDR3 is 14 residues. The junction had 4 bases not matched to a gene; V was cut back by 4 bases and J by 4 bases. CDR3 amino acids: CASSRDRAVTEAFF. The CDR3 DNA reads as TGTGCCAGTAGTAGGGACAGGGCCGTCACTGAAGCTTTCTTT.

This chain joins TRBV5-1 and TRBJ2-2, with D possibly matching TRBD2 (5 bases). The germline V gene has CDR1 SGHRS and CDR2 YFSETQ. The CDR3 runs to 17 residues. V shed 0 bases and J shed 1 base, with 13 bases lying between them. CDR3 nucleotides: TGCGCCAGCAGCTTGGGAAGCCTAGCCCTGAACACCGGGGAGCTGTTTTTT. Translation gives CASSLGSLALNTGELFF.

The gene calls are TRBV29-1 and TRBJ1-4; 7 bases are a match to TRBD1. Looked up from germline, CDR1 is SQVTM and CDR2 is ANQGSEA. Germline trimming cut 6 bases from V and 7 bases from J; bases unmatched to any gene: 8. The CDR3 loop spans 13 amino acids. CDR3 sequence reads: CSVRPGGSEKLFF. In nucleotides, the CDR3 is TGCAGCGTACGACCAGGGGGGTCTGAAAAACTGTTTTTT.

The chain combines TRBV18 with TRBJ2-7; TRBD2 matches at 7 bases. In germline, CDR1 is KGHSH, CDR2 LQKENI. CDR3 size: 14 residues. V lost 4 bases and J lost 6; bases outside the gene matches: 9. In DNA, the CDR3 is TGTGCCAGCTCACTCGAATGGGGGGGAGTCGAGCAGTACTTC. This encodes CASSLEWGGVEQYF.

The V call is TRBV27, the J call TRBJ1-5; maybe TRBD1 (6 bases). Looked up from germline, CDR1 is MNHEY and CDR2 is SMNVEV (reference sequence). This CDR3 region has 15 residues. Trimming pared 0 bases from V and 2 bases from J, leaving 8 bases between. DNA of the CDR3: TGTGCCAGCAGTTTATCGAACAGGGGCAATCAGCCCCAGCATTTT. Its translation: CASSLSNRGNQPQHF.

This chain links TRBV7-3 with TRBJ1-1; D gene uncertain. Trimming cost V 0 bases and J 1 base, with 9 bases left between them. Germline V lookup: CDR1 SGHTA, CDR2 FQGTGA. The CDR3 has 15 amino acids. CDR3 bases: TGTGCCAGCAGCTTAACCACTAACAAGAACACTGAAGCTTTCTTT. It translates to CASSLTTNKNTEAFF.

This clone was picked up a small number of times. The rearrangement links TRBV6-6 to TRBJ1-1, with D unclear. The CDR3 runs 13 residues. Per germline, CDR1 MNHNY and CDR2 SVGAGI (reference sequence). Trimming pared 2 bases from V and 5 bases from J, leaving 9 bases between. CDR3 sequence (DNA): TGTGCCAGCAGTTACCCCGGGGTAACTGAAGCTTTCTTT. Translating gives CASSYPGVTEAFF.

This chain links TRBV11-3 with TRBJ2-7, with TRBD1 matching over 9 bases. Looked up from germline, CDR1 is SGHNT and CDR2 is YENEEA. Trimming cost V 5 bases and J 4 bases; bases outside gene matches: 6. CDR3 length: 14 amino acids. For the CDR3, the DNA is TGTGCCAGCAGCCGGACAGGGGACCTTTACGAGCAGTACTTC. The encoded protein is CASSRTGDLYEQYF.

The chain carries TRBV5-1 and TRBJ1-2; 7 positions match TRBD1. V shed 0 bases and J 4 bases; nucleotides not matched to a gene: 9. This CDR3 has 16 amino acids. Germline V gene sequence: CDR1 SGHRS, CDR2 YFSETQ. This CDR3 is CASSLGGTARIYGYTF. CDR3 in DNA: TGCGCCAGCAGCTTGGGCGGGACAGCCCGAATCTATGGCTACACCTTC.

This clone was counted once. The chain recombines TRBV6-1 with TRBJ1-1; TRBD1 is a possible D gene (5 bases). Germline-derived CDR1 and CDR2 are MNHNS and SASEGT. The CDR3 extends over 13 amino acids. With 5 bases removed from V and 2 bases from J, the gap between germline ends came to 9 bases. The DNA of the CDR3 is TGTGCCAGCAGTTTCGACAGCAACACTGAAGCTTTCTTT. Protein sequence: CASSFDSNTEAFF.

The rearrangement links TRBV10-2 to TRBJ1-6; D uncertain. V lost 9 bases and J lost 10, with 19 bases in between. This CDR3 is built from 14 residues. Per the germline V gene, CDR1 is WSHSY and CDR2 is SAAADI. CDR3 bases: TGCGCCAGTTCCTCCTCTGCAGGCGGGTCACCCCTCCACTTT. This sequence encodes CASSSSAGGSPLHF.

CDR3 amino acids: CASSWGGTITDTQYF. The CDR3 DNA reads as TGTGCCAGCAGCTGGGGGGGGACTATCACAGATACGCAGTATTTT. The V call is TRBV7-3, the J call TRBJ2-3, with 7 bases identical to TRBD2. V shed 4 bases, J shed 2 bases, and the junction held 6 bases outside the gene matches. Per germline, CDR1 SGHTA and CDR2 FQGTGA. The CDR3 runs 15 residues.

The rearrangement links TRBV18 to TRBJ1-6; 7 nucleotides agree with TRBD1. Per the germline V gene, CDR1 is KGHSH and CDR2 is LQKENI. Losses at the gene ends were 1 base for V and 6 bases for J; bases not matched to a gene: 3. This CDR3 is built from 15 residues. The CDR3 is CASSPQGARNSPLHF. Written as DNA, the CDR3 is TGTGCCAGCTCACCACAGGGGGCTCGTAATTCACCCCTCCACTTT.

Here the CDR3 DNA reads TGTGCCAGTAGTATCCCGACAGGGGGTAGAAGCAATCAGCCCCAGCATTTT. Residues: CASSIPTGGRSNQPQHF. This chain joins TRBV19 and TRBJ1-5; 9 bases agree with TRBD1. V lost 3 bases to trimming and J lost 1 base; unmatched junction nucleotides: 7. Germline CDR1 and CDR2: LNHDA and SQIVND (reference sequence). This CDR3 contains 17 residues.

The chain is built from TRBV11-2 and TRBJ1-1, with D unresolved. The CDR3 spans 11 residues. Per germline, CDR1 SGHAT and CDR2 FQNNGV. Trimming left V 1 base short and J 11 bases short, with 8 bases between. The CDR3 loop reads CASSLGGGAFF. In nucleotides, the CDR3 is TGTGCCAGCAGCTTAGGGGGAGGGGCTTTCTTT. Full variable domain (remainder filled in from reference TRBV11-2 and TRBJ1-1): EAGVAQSPRYKIIEKRQSVAFWCNPISGHATLYWYQQILGQGPKLLIQFQNNGVVDDSQLPKDRFSAERLKGVDSTLKIQPAKLEDSAVYLCASSLGGGAFFGQGTRLTVV.

The V gene is TRBV2, the J gene TRBJ2-3; 8 positions match TRBD1. Unmatched junction bases numbered 13, after V lost 6 bases and J lost 2 bases. The germline CDR1 and CDR2 sequences are SNHLY and FYNNEI. The CDR3 has 17 amino acids. CDR3 region: CASSLVADRASTDTQYF. CDR3 coding DNA: TGTGCCAGCAGCCTAGTGGCGGACAGGGCGTCCACAGATACGCAGTATTTT. Using reference TRBV2 and TRBJ2-3 for the parts outside the CDR3, the full variable domain is EPEVTQTPSHQVTQMGQEVILRCVPISNHLYFYWYRQILGQKVEFLVSFYNNEISEKSEIFDDQFSVERPDGSNFTLKIRSTKLEDSAMYFCASSLVADRASTDTQYFGPGTRLTVL.

V usage is TRBV4-2 and J usage is TRBJ2-1, with 8 positions matching TRBD2. The V and J ends lost 4 bases and 2 bases, in that order; junction bases with no gene match: 10. Germline CDR1 LGHNA, CDR2 YNFKEQ. CDR3 length: 17 amino acids. CDR3 sequence reads: CASSRNPQRGPYNEQFF. The CDR3 DNA follows: TGTGCCAGCAGCCGAAACCCCCAGCGGGGGCCCTACAATGAGCAGTTCTTC.

The chain combines TRBV18 with TRBJ1-1; the D gene is possibly TRBD1 (5 bases). Germline CDR1 is KGHSH and CDR2 is LQKENI. V lost 5 bases to trimming and J lost 8 bases, with 9 bases between them. This CDR3 is 11 amino acids long. The CDR3 spells CASSSQGEAFF. The CDR3 DNA sequence: TGTGCCAGCTCATCTCAGGGAGAAGCTTTCTTT.

J is TRBJ1-6 and V is TRBV19; the match to TRBD1 covers 7 bases. The V gene end was trimmed by 10 bases and the J gene end by 6 bases; junction bases not matched to a gene: 9. Germline-derived CDR1 and CDR2 are LNHDA and SQIVND (reference sequence). CDR3 length: 14 residues. CDR3 DNA sequence: TGTGCCACCACTCCACAGGGGAGTAATTCACCCCTCCACTTT. It is translated as CATTPQGSNSPLHF.

The chain links TRBV5-6 to TRBJ2-7; TRBD2 matches 10 bases. With 4 bases clipped from V and 6 bases from J, the junction kept 10 bases outside the gene matches. Germline CDR1 is SGHDT and CDR2 is YYEEEE. CDR3 length: 15 amino acids. The CDR3 sequence: CASSRLASGRTEQYF. CDR3 coding DNA: TGTGCCAGCAGCCGACTAGCTAGCGGGAGAACCGAGCAGTACTTC.

This chain connects TRBV6-5 to TRBJ2-7, with TRBD1 identical over 8 bases. Germline V gene data show CDR1 as MNHEY and CDR2 as SVGAGI. This CDR3 contains 15 residues. The V gene end was trimmed by 6 bases and the J gene end by 7 bases; junction bases not matched to a gene: 14. The CDR3 here is CASSSSWGTGVEQYF. For the CDR3, the DNA is TGTGCCAGCAGCTCGAGTTGGGGGACAGGCGTGGAGCAGTACTTC.

The V and J genes are TRBV7-2 and TRBJ2-3; 8 nucleotides agree with TRBD2. The V gene's germline CDR1 is SGHTA and CDR2 FQGNSA. The CDR3 is 15 amino acids. V dropped 3 bases and J dropped 7; count of bases not matched to a gene: 9. CDR3 in amino acids: CASSFGSGGPNTQYF. As DNA, the CDR3 is TGTGCCAGCAGCTTTGGTTCGGGAGGGCCAAATACGCAGTATTTT.

The chain uses TRBV7-2 and TRBJ2-7, with D perhaps matching TRBD1 (5 bases). V lost 0 bases and J 0 bases, leaving 12 bases between the germline ends. The CDR3 consists of 16 residues. CDR1 is SGHTA and CDR2 is FQGNSA in the germline V gene. CDR3 residues: CASSLAQGGSSYEQYF. The CDR3 DNA reads TGTGCCAGCAGCTTAGCGCAGGGCGGTAGCTCCTACGAGCAGTACTTC. Looking up the rest from reference TRBV7-2 and TRBJ2-7 gives the full variable domain: GAGVSQSPSNKVTEKGKDVELRCDPISGHTALYWYRQSLGQGLEFLIYFQGNSAPDKSGLPSDRFSAERTGGSVSTLTIQRTQQEDSAVYLCASSLAQGGSSYEQYFGPGTRLTVT.

In DNA form, the CDR3 reads TGTGCCAGCAGCCCCGGGACGGGGAGGGCCAGGTCTGGAAACACCATATATTTT. Amino acid sequence: CASSPGTGRARSGNTIYF. V gene TRBV11-2 combines with J gene TRBJ1-3; D perhaps matches TRBD1 (5 bases). V was clipped by 5 bases and J by 1 base, with 21 bases between them. Germline loops: CDR1 SGHAT, CDR2 FQNNGV. The CDR3 consists of 18 residues.

This CDR3 reads CASSEESFGGTGELFF. Written as DNA, the CDR3 is TGTGCCAGCAGTGAGGAAAGTTTCGGGGGGACCGGGGAGCTGTTTTTT. J is TRBJ2-2 and V is TRBV2, with TRBD2 identical over 7 bases. Germline-derived CDR1 and CDR2 are SNHLY and FYNNEI. V trimming: 3 bases; J trimming: 5 bases; junction bases outside the gene matches: 9. The CDR3 length is 16 residues.